Following are 27 T cell receptor beta chains from one sample sequenced in a study of cytomegalovirus exposure and HLA in healthy donors. With 60 Vbeta and 13 Jbeta primers, the PCR was carried out. Produced via immunoSEQ multiplex PCR; TCRdb's table is partial and in-frame only. This repertoire shows more than 150,000 clones, 81% found once; its top ten account for around 4%. The sample comprised PBMCs. All receptors derive from a middle-aged man in good health and CMV-seronegative.

The genes are TRBV9 and TRBJ1-5; 8 bases match TRBD1. Unmatched junction bases numbered 8, after V lost 3 bases and J lost 6 bases. The V gene's germline CDR1 is SGDLS and CDR2 YYNGEE. The CDR3 is 15 amino acids. CDR3 region: CASSGTGQGGQPQHF. DNA of the CDR3: TGTGCCAGCAGCGGGACCGGACAGGGAGGTCAGCCCCAGCATTTT.

This chain links TRBV6-5 with TRBJ2-5, with D maybe TRBD2 (5 bases). The CDR3 loop spans 15 amino acids. In germline, CDR1 is MNHEY, CDR2 SVGAGI. The germline V and J ends were trimmed by 2 bases and 5 bases, with 15 bases remaining between them. Written as DNA, the CDR3 is TGTGCCAGCAGTTACGAGGGAACAGTTCTGGAGACCCAGTACTTC. Translating gives CASSYEGTVLETQYF.

V gene TRBV9 combines with J gene TRBJ2-7; D possibly corresponds to TRBD2 (7 bases). Trimming removed 4 bases at V and 6 bases at J, with 17 bases between. The V gene's germline CDR1 is SGDLS and CDR2 YYNGEE. This CDR3 region has 14 residues. CDR3 amino acids: CASSSWRGGGEQYF. The CDR3, as DNA: TGTGCCAGCAGCTCCTGGAGGGGGGGTGGCGAGCAGTACTTC.

The J gene is TRBJ1-5, the V gene TRBV27; D unclear. This CDR3 is 13 amino acids long. The V and J ends lost 3 bases and 2 bases respectively, with 5 bases between them. From germline, CDR1 is MNHEY and CDR2 SMNVEV (reference sequence). In DNA form, the CDR3 reads TGTGCCAGCAGTTTTGCGGGCAATCAGCCCCAGCATTTT. It encodes CASSFAGNQPQHF.

The rearrangement links TRBV27 to TRBJ2-1; weak D call: TRBD2 (5 bases). The CDR3 consists of 16 residues. Trimming cost V 4 bases and J 1 base, with 14 bases left between them. The germline V gene has CDR1 MNHEY and CDR2 SMNVEV (reference sequence). The DNA of the CDR3 is TGTGCCAGCAGTTCCGCACGAAGAGGGTCCTACAATGAGCAGTTCTTC. Amino acids: CASSSARRGSYNEQFF.

V usage is TRBV6-5 and J usage is TRBJ2-7, with 9 positions matching TRBD1. Trimming removed 6 bases from V and 3 bases from J; junction bases left unmatched: 6. CDR1 and CDR2 from the germline V gene are MNHEY and SVGAGI. This CDR3 spans 14 amino acids. The CDR3 sequence is CASSSGTGIYEQYF. The CDR3 bases are TGTGCCAGCAGCTCCGGGACAGGGATCTACGAGCAGTACTTC.

This chain joins TRBV4-3 and TRBJ2-3; possibly TRBD2 for D (5 bases). The CDR3 covers 15 residues. V was trimmed by 1 base and J by 2 bases, leaving 10 bases between them. Germline V CDR1 and CDR2: LGHNA, YSLEER. The DNA for the CDR3 is TGCGCCAGCAGCCAAGGGGGAGCGACCACAGATACGCAGTATTTT. Protein sequence: CASSQGGATTDTQYF.

The V gene is TRBV12-5, the J gene TRBJ2-7, with TRBD2 as a possible D gene (6 bases). The CDR3 spans 15 residues. CDR1 and CDR2 (germline): LGHNT, FRNRAP. V lost 0 bases to trimming and J lost 6 bases, with 15 bases between them. The DNA of the CDR3 is TGTGCTAGTGGTTTGGTACCCCCGGCGGGGAGCGAGCAGTACTTC. As protein: CASGLVPPAGSEQYF.

DNA of the CDR3: TGTGCCAGCAGTTATGGCCAGAACTATGGCTACACCTTC. It specifies CASSYGQNYGYTF. The J gene is TRBJ1-2, the V gene TRBV6-5; no clear D gene. CDR1 MNHEY and CDR2 SVGAGI come from the germline V gene. V dropped 3 bases and J dropped 2 bases, with 7 bases sitting between them. CDR3 length equals 13 residues.

In nucleotides, the CDR3 is TGCGCCAGCAGCCAGACTCCTAGGGGGCAGGACGAGCAGTACTTC. It is translated as CASSQTPRGQDEQYF. The chain combines TRBV4-1 with TRBJ2-7; TRBD1 matches 7 bases. The CDR3 contains 15 residues. V was clipped by 3 bases and J by 5 bases; unmatched bases: 10. Germline V gives CDR1 MGHRA, CDR2 YSYEKL.

This chain connects TRBV29-1 to TRBJ2-1; D call uncertain. Between the trimmed V and J ends, which lost 5 bases and 6 bases, there was a span of 5 bases. The CDR3 is made up of 10 amino acids. Per the germline V gene, CDR1 is SQVTM and CDR2 is ANQGSEA. The CDR3 here is CSVTANEQFF. CDR3 sequence (DNA): TGCAGCGTTACAGCCAATGAGCAGTTCTTC.

The chain's CDR3 is CASSDRPRETQYF. The CDR3 nucleotides read TGTGCCAGCTCGGACAGGCCTAGGGAGACCCAGTACTTC. The rearrangement uses TRBV19 and TRBJ2-5; 7 bases align to TRBD1. The CDR3 is made up of 13 amino acids. Germline V gives CDR1 LNHDA, CDR2 SQIVND (reference sequence). Unmatched junction bases numbered 9, after V lost 9 bases and J lost 5 bases.

The chain joins TRBV27 to TRBJ2-3; weak D call: TRBD1 (5 bases). The germline V gene encodes CDR1 MNHEY and CDR2 SMNVEV (reference sequence). Trimming pared 2 bases from V and 2 bases from J, leaving 11 bases between. The CDR3 covers 15 residues. Here the CDR3 reads CASSLRDRPTDTQYF. The CDR3 DNA sequence: TGTGCCAGCAGTTTACGAGACAGACCCACAGATACGCAGTATTTT.

The chain has TRBV13 and TRBJ2-5, with D tentatively TRBD2 (6 bases). The CDR3 is 14 residues long. V gave up 5 bases and J gave up 4 bases, with 14 bases separating them. Per germline, CDR1 PRHDT and CDR2 FYEKMQ (reference sequence). CDR3 bases: TGTGCCAGCAGCCCGCGGGACTTTCGAGAGACCCAGTACTTC. Amino acid sequence: CASSPRDFRETQYF.

This chain uses TRBV5-1 with TRBJ2-1, with TRBD1 identical over 7 bases. In germline, CDR1 is SGHRS, CDR2 YFSETQ. This CDR3 is built from 16 residues. Trimming took 0 bases from V and 0 from J; bases not matched to a gene: 3. CDR3 region: CASSLGDSRSYNEQFF. For the CDR3, the DNA is TGCGCCAGCAGCTTGGGGGACAGCCGCTCCTACAATGAGCAGTTCTTC.

The chain employs TRBV7-9 and TRBJ2-7; TRBD2 matches at 8 bases. CDR3 length: 16 residues. CDR1 and CDR2 from the germline V gene are SEHNR and FQNEAQ (reference sequence). V dropped 0 bases and J dropped 0; count of bases not matched to a gene: 4. The CDR3 DNA follows: TGTGCCAGCAGCTTAGCGACGGGGGGGGGCTCCTACGAGCAGTACTTC. This translates into CASSLATGGGSYEQYF.

The rearrangement joins TRBV19 to TRBJ2-7, with TRBD1 identical over 11 bases. The CDR3 sequence is 14 residues long. Germline V gene sequence: CDR1 LNHDA, CDR2 SQIVND (reference sequence). V shed 4 bases, J shed 3 bases, and the junction held 2 bases outside the gene matches. In nucleotides, the CDR3 is TGTGCCAGTAGTAGCGGGACAGGGGGCTACGAGCAGTACTTC. It encodes CASSSGTGGYEQYF.

V usage is TRBV19 and J usage is TRBJ1-5, with D perhaps TRBD1 (5 bases). V was trimmed by 7 bases and J by 0 bases, leaving 13 bases between them. Germline CDR1 is LNHDA and CDR2 is SQIVND (reference sequence). This CDR3 has 15 amino acids. In DNA form, the CDR3 reads TGTGCCAGTATCCAGGTGGGGGGTAGCAATCAGCCCCAGCATTTT. Protein product: CASIQVGGSNQPQHF. Using reference TRBV19 and TRBJ1-5 for the parts outside the CDR3, the full variable domain is DGGITQSPKYLFRKEGQNVTLSCEQNLNHDAMYWYRQDPGQGLRLIYYSQIVNDFQKGDIAEGYSVSREKKESFPLTVTSAQKNPTAFYLCASIQVGGSNQPQHFGDGTRLSIL.

This clone was observed a single time. V usage is TRBV25-1 and J usage is TRBJ2-1; 8 bases map to TRBD2. This CDR3 has 15 amino acids. V lost 2 bases to trimming and J lost 6 bases; unmatched junction nucleotides: 6. Germline V lookup: CDR1 MGHDK, CDR2 SYGVNS. The CDR3 DNA reads as TGTGCCAGCAGTGAAAAGCGGGGGATGTCCAATGAGCAGTTCTTC. This sequence encodes CASSEKRGMSNEQFF.

The chain has TRBV5-6 and TRBJ2-1; D might be TRBD1 (7 bases). CDR1 is SGHDT and CDR2 is YYEEEE in the germline V gene. V lost 4 bases to trimming and J lost 2 bases, with 22 bases between them. The CDR3 totals 18 residues. This CDR3 reads CASSEKKGARGAYNEQFF. Written as DNA, the CDR3 is TGTGCCAGCAGCGAGAAGAAGGGGGCAAGGGGGGCCTACAATGAGCAGTTCTTC.

The chain employs TRBV27 and TRBJ1-1; 7 positions match TRBD1. V shed 3 bases, J shed 3 bases, and the junction held 7 bases outside the gene matches. This CDR3 region has 15 residues. Looked up from germline, CDR1 is MNHEY and CDR2 is SMNVEV (reference sequence). CDR3 nucleotides: TGTGCCAGCAGTTTCACAGGGGTTGGGGACACTGAAGCTTTCTTT. As protein: CASSFTGVGDTEAFF.

This chain joins TRBV18 and TRBJ1-2; 8 bases align to TRBD1. The CDR3 loop spans 14 amino acids. Losses at the gene ends were 5 bases for V and 7 bases for J; bases not matched to a gene: 9. The V gene's germline CDR1 is KGHSH and CDR2 LQKENI. CDR3: CASSSKDRGFGYTF. The CDR3 nucleotides read TGTGCCAGCTCATCAAAAGACAGGGGTTTTGGCTACACCTTC.

This chain links TRBV6-4 with TRBJ1-1, with a possible D match to TRBD1 (5 bases). Germline CDR1 MRHNA, CDR2 SNTAGT. The CDR3 is 11 amino acids. The V and J ends lost 6 bases and 10 bases respectively, with 12 bases between them. The CDR3 DNA reads TGTGCCAGCAGCGGGCAGGGAAGAGCTTTCTTT. This translates into CASSGQGRAFF.

This chain connects TRBV6-4 to TRBJ1-1; 10 bases are shared with TRBD1. The V gene's germline CDR1 is MRHNA and CDR2 SNTAGT. The CDR3 totals 13 residues. The ends lost 11 bases at V and 4 bases at J; junction bases unmatched: 7. The DNA of the CDR3 is TGTGCCGCGGCCCGGGACAGGGGCACTGAAGCTTTCTTT. Translating gives CAAARDRGTEAFF.

The J gene is TRBJ1-1, the V gene TRBV7-2; possible D gene TRBD1, 5 bases. The CDR3 is 14 amino acids. The germline CDR1 and CDR2 sequences are SGHTA and FQGNSA. V gave up 5 bases and J gave up 1 base, with 11 bases separating them. CDR3 in amino acids: CASSTRQKNTEAFF. The CDR3 DNA sequence: TGTGCCAGCAGCACCCGACAGAAGAACACTGAAGCTTTCTTT.

The chain employs TRBV11-3 and TRBJ2-1; 7 bases are shared with TRBD1. J gave up 7 bases and V 5 bases, and 8 bases lay outside the gene matches. CDR1 is SGHNT, CDR2 YENEEA, per germline. CDR3 length equals 14 residues. DNA of the CDR3: TGTGCCAGCAGCAGAGGGGACAGTGGGAATGAGCAGTTCTTC. Amino acid sequence: CASSRGDSGNEQFF.

The chain recombines TRBV29-1 with TRBJ1-3; possibly TRBD1 for D (5 bases). The CDR3 covers 12 residues. Trimming cost V 8 bases and J 1 base, with 9 bases left between them. Germline V gene lookup returns CDR1 SQVTM and CDR2 ANQGSEA. CDR3: CSIGESGNTIYF. CDR3 coding DNA: TGCAGCATAGGGGAATCTGGAAACACCATATATTTT.